The 15 T cell receptor beta chains given below trace back to one sample, sequenced in a study of blood T cell repertoires in COVID-19. Repertoires were generated with immunoSEQ multiplex PCR, while TCRdb's copy carries only in-frame clones and drops some. The sample has approximately 260,000 clones, under 95% seen once; the top ten hold around 1.8%. Sample: PBMCs or T cells enriched from blood (not recorded which). Every receptor here comes from a woman aged 18-29 years who had recovered from COVID-19.

This chain uses TRBV6-6 with TRBJ2-4; tentatively, D is TRBD2 (6 bases). The CDR3 is 15 residues long. The V and J ends lost 2 bases and 7 bases respectively, with 15 bases between them. CDR1 is MNHNY and CDR2 is SVGAGI in the germline V gene (reference sequence). The DNA for the CDR3 is TGTGCCAGCAGTTACCCGGGGAGGATACCCAACATTCAGTACTTC. Protein: CASSYPGRIPNIQYF.

J is TRBJ2-3 and V is TRBV7-9; 11 positions match TRBD2. Trimming cost V 8 bases and J 6 bases; bases outside gene matches: 7. Germline V gene sequence: CDR1 SEHNR, CDR2 FQNEAQ (reference sequence). The CDR3 contains 14 residues. CDR3 loop: CASGPTSGIDTQYF. The CDR3 DNA sequence: TGTGCCAGCGGGCCGACTAGCGGGATTGATACGCAGTATTTT.

This clone was found once. This chain links TRBV5-8 with TRBJ2-2; perhaps TRBD2 as D (6 bases). Looked up from germline, CDR1 is SGHTS and CDR2 is YDEGEE. The CDR3 loop spans 15 amino acids. V was pared by 4 bases and J by 5 bases, with 15 bases between. The CDR3 protein is CASSPWTTLTGELFF. CDR3 bases: TGTGCCAGCAGCCCTTGGACTACACTAACCGGGGAGCTGTTTTTT.

The V and J genes are TRBV4-1 and TRBJ1-2; no firm D call. V shed 0 bases and J shed 0 bases, with 14 bases lying between them. The germline V gene encodes CDR1 MGHRA and CDR2 YSYEKL. The CDR3 is 17 residues long. CDR3 bases: TGCGCCAGCAGCCAAGATATAGAGGCAGACCCTAACTATGGCTACACCTTC. As protein: CASSQDIEADPNYGYTF.

Points on this clone: An end of the junction does not agree with germline; a read error may underlie this. The chain employs TRBV5-6 and TRBJ1-2; 7 bases line up with TRBD1. This CDR3 contains 12 residues. Germline CDR1 and CDR2: SGHDT and YYEEEE. The CDR3 loop reads CASSLGDSLSAF. The CDR3 DNA follows: TGTGCCAGCAGCTTGGGGGACAGTCTATCCGCCTTC.

This sequence joins TRBV10-3 and TRBJ1-5; D not resolved. The germline CDR1 and CDR2 sequences are ENHRY and SYGVKD. The CDR3 totals 13 residues. Between the trimmed V and J ends, which lost 6 bases and 1 base, there was a span of 7 bases. CDR3 loop: CAISDSSNQPQHF. DNA of the CDR3: TGTGCCATCAGCGACTCGAGCAATCAGCCCCAGCATTTT.

The rearrangement links TRBV2 to TRBJ2-1; 8 bases map to TRBD2. J lost 4 bases, V lost 4 bases, and 6 bases had no gene match. Germline lookup yields CDR1 SNHLY and CDR2 FYNNEI. The CDR3 runs to 15 residues. The CDR3 loop is CASSVLLADYNEQFF. CDR3 coding DNA: TGTGCCAGCAGTGTGTTACTAGCGGATTACAATGAGCAGTTCTTC.

The V gene is TRBV9, the J gene TRBJ1-1; 7 bases match TRBD1. The CDR3 loop spans 15 amino acids. CDR1 and CDR2 from the germline V gene are SGDLS and YYNGEE. V was pared by 4 bases and J by 5 bases, with 11 bases of the junction left unmatched. This chain's CDR3 is CASSPQQGMGTEAFF. The CDR3 DNA follows: TGTGCCAGCAGCCCCCAACAGGGGATGGGGACTGAAGCTTTCTTT. Filled out from reference TRBV9 and TRBJ1-1, the complete variable domain reads DSGVTQTPKHLITATGQRVTLRCSPRSGDLSVYWYQQSLDQGLQFLIQYYNGEERAKGNILERFSAQQFPDLHSELNLSSLELGDSALYFCASSPQQGMGTEAFFGQGTRLTVV.

The chain uses TRBV5-5 and TRBJ2-7; 8 nucleotides match TRBD1. The germline CDR1 and CDR2 sequences are SGHKS and YYEKEE (reference sequence). The CDR3 extends over 14 amino acids. V lost 5 bases to trimming and J lost 0 bases; unmatched junction nucleotides: 4. For the CDR3, the DNA is TGTGCCAGCAGTCGTACAGGGGGCTCCTACGAGCAGTACTTC. Translation gives CASSRTGGSYEQYF.

This clone showed up just once. The chain combines TRBV2 with TRBJ2-7; D is undetermined. V lost 1 base, J lost 0 bases, and 4 bases lay in between. Germline V lookup: CDR1 SNHLY, CDR2 FYNNEI. CDR3 size: 13 residues. CDR3 sequence (DNA): TGTGCCAGCAGTGAAGGGCCCTCCTACGAGCAGTACTTC. Residues: CASSEGPSYEQYF.

The gene calls are TRBV19 and TRBJ1-1; D may be TRBD1 (6 bases). CDR3 length: 13 residues. CDR1 is LNHDA and CDR2 is SQIVND in the germline V gene (reference sequence). V dropped 4 bases and J dropped 6 bases, with 12 bases sitting between them. CDR3 residues: CASSTTGSAEAFF. DNA for the CDR3: TGTGCCAGTAGTACCACAGGGTCGGCTGAAGCTTTCTTT.

This clone was seen only once. This sequence joins TRBV7-9 and TRBJ2-2, with unresolved D. Trimming stripped 1 base from V and 9 bases from J, with 9 bases between. CDR3 size: 13 residues. Germline V gene data show CDR1 as SEHNR and CDR2 as FQNEAQ (reference sequence). The CDR3 DNA reads TGTGCCAGCAGCTTAGTCCTAAGCCGGGAGCTGTTTTTT. It specifies CASSLVLSRELFF.

The V and J genes are TRBV11-2 and TRBJ2-7; TRBD2 might be the D (5 bases). This CDR3 is built from 16 residues. The germline CDR1 and CDR2 sequences are SGHAT and FQNNGV. V was shortened by 5 bases and J by 0 bases, with 17 bases between the two germline ends. CDR3: CASSPQHGLLSYEQYF. CDR3 coding DNA: TGTGCCAGCAGCCCACAACACGGACTTCTCTCCTACGAGCAGTACTTC.

The chain links TRBV5-8 to TRBJ2-2; D perhaps matches TRBD1 (5 bases). The CDR3 extends over 14 amino acids. Germline V CDR1 and CDR2: SGHTS, YDEGEE. The V end was cut by 0 bases, the J end by 7 bases, with 10 bases between. CDR3 residues: CASSLGGAVGELFF. CDR3 in DNA: TGTGCCAGCAGCTTGGGTGGGGCTGTCGGGGAGCTGTTTTTT. The full variable domain, with the rest looked up from reference TRBV5-8 and TRBJ2-2, is EAGVTQSPTHLIKTRGQQATLRCSPISGHTSVYWYQQALGLGLQFLLWYDEGEERNRGNFPPRFSGRQFPNYSSELNVNALELEDSALYLCASSLGGAVGELFFGEGSRLTVL.

The gene calls are TRBV4-3 and TRBJ1-6; a possible D gene is TRBD1 (5 bases). V was trimmed by 2 bases and J by 5 bases, leaving 7 bases between them. The CDR3 extends over 14 amino acids. Germline V gives CDR1 LGHNA, CDR2 YSLEER. The CDR3 loop reads CASSQQGNNSPLHF. CDR3 sequence (DNA): TGCGCCAGCAGCCAACAGGGTAATAATTCACCCCTCCACTTT.